This T cell receptor (beta chain) was retrieved from a study of blood T cells in healthy people across ages. Study outcomes and limitations: Older individuals had lower TCR beta diversity per million T cells (the decline was roughly linear). Relative to aged donors, long-lived donors carried more naive CD4+ cells and displayed higher diversity.

The CDR3 length is 13 residues. Germline CDR1 reads SNHLY; CDR2 reads FYNNEI. Note on this clonotype: What it binds is not known. A read error may account for a junction end that differs from germline.

Through a sample-barcoded 5' primer and a J-beta primer mix, a second PCR was run for roughly 6 to 11 cycles. One entry per CDR3 protein, called by TCRdb with MiXCR from the 5' RACE reads. The sample consists of fewer than 600,000 distinct CDR3 sequences, 25% to 35% of them appearing once. These data were also reused for a study on T cells of mothers and their children. Turning to that study: A few healthy Caucasian mothers gave samples, and so did their six children. No persistent microchimeric T cell clones were detected at around 90 clones per million clonotypes sensitivity.

The specimen was blood. The rearrangement joins TRBV2 to TRBJ1-2; TRBD1 might be the D (5 bases). This sequence originates from a boy aged 2 to 9 in good health. The CDR3 reads CASTFDSLYGYTF. CDR3 nucleotide sequence: TGTGCCAGCACGTTCGACAGCTTATATGGCTACACCTTT.